These 28 T cell receptor beta chains came from one sample sequenced in a study of spatial heterogeneity in lung cancer (dated 2019 in TCRdb). These receptors lack a known antigen. Libraries were constructed by 5' RACE. These reads were obtained on a NextSeq 500. The public reads were run again by TCRdb, first through fastp at Q25 and then through MiXCR, and only productive beta chains were kept. CDR3 protein sequences are deduplicated, and each keeps its most common genes and DNA. The table for this sample lists about 3,400 distinct CDR3 sequences; around 8.2% of them were counted only once. About 10% of the sample goes to the ten largest clones. What this sample's time point label stands for: sample taken at primary tumor resection. Results the study describes overall, beyond this receptor: The tumor nonsynonymous mutation count correlated with the number of expanded intratumoral alpha and beta TCRs.

The material was lung tumor tissue, obtained at surgery. Receptor source: a male donor with early-stage non-small cell lung cancer.

By its share, this clonotype is medium-sized. CDR3 loop: CASSRAGGLSYNEQFF. The CDR3 DNA follows: TGTGCCAGTAGTCGAGCGGGGGGCCTCTCCTACAATGAGCAGTTCTTC. The chain recombines TRBV19 with TRBJ2-1, with 9 bases lining up with TRBD2. The germline V gene has CDR1 LNHDA and CDR2 SQIVND (reference sequence). The CDR3 spans 16 residues. The J segment lost 0 bases and the V segment lost 5 bases, leaving 5 bases of the junction unmatched.

By share, this clonotype ranks as medium-sized. The gene calls are TRBV2 and TRBJ1-6, with 8 bases matching TRBD1. CDR3 length: 14 residues. V lost 3 bases and J lost 7; bases outside the gene matches: 2. From germline, CDR1 is SNHLY and CDR2 FYNNEI. For the CDR3, the DNA is TGTGCCAGCAGTGAGAACAGGGGGAATTCACCCCTCCACTTT. This encodes CASSENRGNSPLHF. The complete variable domain, with remaining parts taken from reference TRBV2 and TRBJ1-6, reads EPEVTQTPSHQVTQMGQEVILRCVPISNHLYFYWYRQILGQKVEFLVSFYNNEISEKSEIFDDQFSVERPDGSNFTLKIRSTKLEDSAMYFCASSENRGNSPLHFGNGTRLTVT.

By share, this clonotype counts as medium-sized. The V call is TRBV2, the J call TRBJ1-2; D not certain. The CDR3 consists of 13 residues. Per germline, CDR1 SNHLY and CDR2 FYNNEI. The ends were cut back, 8 bases at V and 5 bases at J, with 15 bases in the middle. The CDR3 loop reads CASRGQEGYGYTF. CDR3 sequence (DNA): TGTGCCAGCCGAGGGCAGGAAGGGTATGGCTACACCTTC.

The genes are TRBV6-1 and TRBJ2-6; D ambiguous. Germline V gene sequence: CDR1 MNHNS, CDR2 SASEGT. The CDR3 has 14 residues. Between the trimmed V and J ends, which lost 4 bases and 4 bases, there was a span of 8 bases. CDR3 nucleotides: TGTGCCAGCAGTGTAGAGTCCGGGGCCAACGTCCTGACTTTC. Its protein is CASSVESGANVLTF.

Relative to its sample, this clonotype is medium-sized. The chain combines TRBV6-6 with TRBJ2-1, with 10 bases fitting TRBD1. The CDR3 is 13 residues long. CDR1 is MNHNY, CDR2 SVGAGI, per germline (reference sequence). Trimming at V came to 10 bases and at J to 5 bases, leaving 5 bases not matched to a gene. CDR3 DNA: TGTGCCACCGGGACAGGGGAACACAATGAGCAGTTCTTC. It yields the protein CATGTGEHNEQFF.

This clonotype is medium-sized by share. The chain has TRBV6-5 and TRBJ2-1; 8 bases are a match to TRBD1. Trimming cost V 6 bases and J 8 bases; bases outside gene matches: 9. The V gene's germline CDR1 is MNHEY and CDR2 SVGAGI. The CDR3 covers 14 residues. The CDR3 nucleotides are TGTGCCAGCAGAGCCGGGACAGGCCGGCATGAGCAGTTCTTC. Residues: CASRAGTGRHEQFF.

This clonotype is termed medium-sized. The chain recombines TRBV28 with TRBJ2-3; D tentatively reads TRBD1 or TRBD2 (5 bases each). With 4 bases removed from V and 8 bases from J, the gap between germline ends came to 16 bases. Per germline, CDR1 MDHEN and CDR2 SYDVKM. The CDR3 is 14 amino acids. CDR3 loop: CASSSPAGTLTQYF. CDR3 DNA: TGTGCCAGCAGTTCCCCGGCAGGGACCCTTACGCAGTATTTT.

In its sample, this clonotype is medium-sized. The chain uses TRBV5-1 and TRBJ2-2; a possible D gene is TRBD1 (5 bases). The V gene's germline CDR1 is SGHRS and CDR2 YFSETQ. V dropped 2 bases and J dropped 8 bases, with 13 bases sitting between them. The CDR3 has 14 residues. CDR3: CASSFGHSEGELFF. The CDR3 region has the DNA TGCGCCAGCAGCTTCGGACATTCAGAAGGGGAGCTGTTTTTT.

By its share, this clonotype is medium-sized. The rearrangement links TRBV5-1 to TRBJ1-1; D may be TRBD1 (6 bases). The CDR3 loop spans 13 amino acids. CDR1 SGHRS and CDR2 YFSETQ come from the germline V gene. The V end was cut by 0 bases, the J end by 3 bases, with 6 bases between. The CDR3 coding sequence is TGCGCCAGCAGCTTGGCAGGGGACACTGAAGCTTTCTTT. This sequence encodes CASSLAGDTEAFF.

This clonotype is judged medium-sized. V and J are TRBV7-6 and TRBJ2-5; D perhaps matches TRBD2 (5 bases). Trimming pared 5 bases from V and 6 bases from J, leaving 16 bases between. This CDR3 is 14 amino acids long. CDR1 SGHVS and CDR2 FNYEAQ come from the germline V gene. This CDR3 reads CASSEARTGKTQYF. The DNA for the CDR3 is TGTGCCAGCAGCGAAGCCAGGACGGGGAAGACCCAGTACTTC.

This clonotype was recorded many times. This chain links TRBV6-1 with TRBJ2-1; D gene uncertain. CDR1 is MNHNS and CDR2 is SASEGT in the germline V gene. The ends were cut back, 1 base at V and 8 bases at J, with 9 bases in the middle. This CDR3 comprises 13 residues. CDR3 region: CASSEGENDEQFF. The CDR3 bases are TGTGCCAGCAGTGAAGGAGAAAATGATGAGCAGTTCTTC.

This clonotype is labeled as medium-sized. The J gene is TRBJ2-6, the V gene TRBV5-1, with unresolved D. Per germline, CDR1 SGHRS and CDR2 YFSETQ. The CDR3 is made up of 17 amino acids. V was pared by 0 bases and J by 0 bases, with 10 bases between. The CDR3 region is CASSLVAGTSGANVLTF. DNA for the CDR3: TGCGCCAGCAGCTTGGTGGCAGGAACCTCTGGGGCCAACGTCCTGACTTTC.

This clonotype is termed medium-sized. V usage is TRBV6-2 or TRBV6-3 and J usage is TRBJ1-5; 10 positions agree with TRBD1. The CDR3 has 16 amino acids. Germline V lookup: CDR1 MNHEY, CDR2 SVGEGT. V lost 6 bases and J lost 7; bases outside the gene matches: 12. This chain's CDR3 is CASSRDRGVHGQPQHF. The CDR3 nucleotides read TGTGCCAGCAGCCGGGACAGGGGCGTTCATGGGCAGCCCCAGCATTTT.

By frequency in the sample, this clonotype is large. CDR3 nucleotide sequence: TGTGCCAGCAGTATCCACCCGGATGGCTACACCTTC. This encodes CASSIHPDGYTF. The V gene is TRBV28, the J gene TRBJ1-2, with unresolved D. The CDR3 contains 12 residues. Trimming stripped 5 bases from V and 6 bases from J, with 10 bases between. Germline loops: CDR1 MDHEN, CDR2 SYDVKM.

This clonotype has at least ten counts. V and J are TRBV19 and TRBJ2-7; 7 bases fit TRBD2. The germline V gene encodes CDR1 LNHDA and CDR2 SQIVND (reference sequence). V shed 4 bases and J 0 bases; nucleotides not matched to a gene: 0. The CDR3 consists of 13 residues. CDR3 bases: TGTGCCAGTAGTAGCGGGAGCTCCTACGAGCAGTACTTC. Translation: CASSSGSSYEQYF.

This clonotype rates as medium-sized. The rearrangement joins TRBV12-3 or TRBV12-4 to TRBJ1-1; 7 nucleotides match TRBD1. After removal of 1 base from V and 0 bases from J, the junction contained 11 bases not matched to a gene. The CDR3 has 18 residues. The CDR3 region is CASSLERWDSLMNTEAFF. CDR3 in DNA: TGTGCCAGCAGTTTAGAACGCTGGGACAGCTTAATGAACACTGAAGCTTTCTTT.

In this sample, this clonotype is medium-sized. The chain couples TRBV12-3 or TRBV12-4 to TRBJ1-5; tentatively, D is TRBD1 (5 bases). This CDR3 is built from 14 residues. The V end was cut by 1 base, the J end by 7 bases, with 11 bases between. CDR3 in amino acids: CASSLDTGQQPQHF. CDR3 bases: TGTGCCAGCAGTTTAGATACAGGCCAGCAGCCCCAGCATTTT.

V and J are TRBV12-3 or TRBV12-4 and TRBJ2-2; D assignment may be TRBD1 or TRBD2 (6 bases each). The germline V and J ends were trimmed by 10 bases and 3 bases, with 15 bases remaining between them. The CDR3 has 14 residues. The CDR3, as DNA: TGTGCCACCAACGGGGGCAAGGACACCGGGGAGCTGTTTTTT. Translating gives CATNGGKDTGELFF.

The genes are TRBV12-3 or TRBV12-4 and TRBJ2-7; no reliable D call. V was clipped by 2 bases and J by 1 base, with 3 bases between them. The CDR3 runs 12 residues. The CDR3 nucleotides are TGTGCCAGCAGTTTAACGTCCTACGAGCAGTACTTC. Translation gives CASSLTSYEQYF.

By share, this clonotype counts as medium-sized. J is TRBJ2-2 and V is TRBV4-1; the D call may be TRBD1 or TRBD2 (5 bases each). The V gene's germline CDR1 is MGHRA and CDR2 YSYEKL. Trimming removed 4 bases at V and 6 bases at J, with 12 bases between. The CDR3 has 14 residues. The CDR3 sequence: CASSLPVGAGELFF. Here the CDR3 DNA reads TGCGCCAGCAGCCTACCTGTGGGGGCCGGGGAGCTGTTTTTT.

In its sample, this clonotype ranks as medium-sized. This chain uses TRBV5-6 with TRBJ2-3; 15 positions agree with TRBD2. This CDR3 has 18 residues. Germline assignment: CDR1 SGHDT and CDR2 YYEEEE. J was trimmed by 0 bases and V by 4 bases; bases with no gene match: 6. CDR3 in DNA: TGTGCCAGCAGCACCCGGACTAGCGGGGGGGTTAGCACAGATACGCAGTATTTT. It encodes CASSTRTSGGVSTDTQYF. The full variable domain, in which reference TRBV5-6 and TRBJ2-3 provide the parts outside the CDR3, is DAGVTQSPTHLIKTRGQQVTLRCSPKSGHDTVSWYQQALGQGPQFIFQYYEEEERQRGNFPDRFSGHQFPNYSSELNVNALLLGDSALYLCASSTRTSGGVSTDTQYFGPGTRLTVL.

This clonotype is medium-sized (0.01 to 0.1%). The chain links TRBV28 to TRBJ2-3, with D possibly matching TRBD2 (6 bases). Germline V CDR1 and CDR2: MDHEN, SYDVKM. V was trimmed by 2 bases and J by 7 bases, leaving 13 bases between them. The CDR3 runs to 14 residues. CDR3 sequence (DNA): TGTGCCAGCAGTTTAGGGGGACTCCCTAATACGCAGTATTTT. Translation gives CASSLGGLPNTQYF.

The V call is TRBV7-6, the J call TRBJ2-1, with 9 bases matching TRBD2. There are 16 residues in the CDR3. The J segment lost 6 bases and the V segment lost 2 bases, leaving 8 bases of the junction unmatched. Per the germline V gene, CDR1 is SGHVS and CDR2 is FNYEAQ. The CDR3 DNA reads TGTGCCAGCAGCTTATCCTCCGGGACTAGCAGCAATGAGCAGTTCTTC. It yields the protein CASSLSSGTSSNEQFF.

This chain uses TRBV20-1 with TRBJ2-3; D may be TRBD2 (6 bases). V was shortened by 0 bases and J by 4 bases, with 14 bases between the two germline ends. Germline CDR1 and CDR2: DFQATT and SNEGSKA (reference sequence). This CDR3 is 15 amino acids long. The CDR3 region has the DNA TGCAGTGCTAGAGATCCAACGGGAGTGGCAGATACGCAGTATTTT. This gives the protein CSARDPTGVADTQYF.

This clonotype came up a few times. This sequence joins TRBV13 and TRBJ2-2; D uncertain. V dropped 5 bases and J dropped 3 bases, with 7 bases sitting between them. The CDR3 consists of 13 residues. In germline, CDR1 is PRHDT, CDR2 FYEKMQ (reference sequence). CDR3 sequence (DNA): TGTGCCAGCAGCCCCCCATACACCGGGGAGCTGTTTTTT. Amino acid sequence: CASSPPYTGELFF.

This sequence joins TRBV5-1 and TRBJ2-5; 7 nucleotides line up with TRBD1. The V gene end was trimmed by 2 bases and the J gene end by 4 bases; junction bases not matched to a gene: 11. CDR1 SGHRS and CDR2 YFSETQ come from the germline V gene. This CDR3 comprises 16 residues. CDR3 DNA: TGCGCCAGCAGCTTTTTCAAGACAGGGACCGGAGAGACCCAGTACTTC. This translates into CASSFFKTGTGETQYF.

This clonotype is labeled as medium-sized. The J gene is TRBJ2-5, the V gene TRBV29-1; TRBD2 agrees at 10 bases. CDR1 SQVTM and CDR2 ANQGSEA come from the germline V gene. V shed 8 bases and J 2 bases; nucleotides not matched to a gene: 11. CDR3 size: 15 residues. The CDR3 DNA follows: TGCAGCTACCGGCTAGCGGGGGTAAAACAAGAGACCCAGTACTTC. Translating gives CSYRLAGVKQETQYF.

This clonotype is labeled as medium-sized (0.01 to 0.1%). The genes are TRBV11-2 and TRBJ1-1; unclear D gene. Germline V gives CDR1 SGHAT, CDR2 FQNNGV. V was cut by 2 bases and J by 1 base, with 5 bases left in between. This CDR3 comprises 13 residues. The CDR3 protein is CASSLSGNTEAFF. The CDR3 DNA is TGTGCCAGCAGCTTAAGTGGGAACACTGAAGCTTTCTTT.